These 17 T cell receptor beta chains were all obtained from the same sample, sequenced in a study of blood T cell repertoires in COVID-19. Some clones are missing from TCRdb's copy, which holds only in-frame ones; the method was immunoSEQ multiplex PCR. Here the sample spans roughly 97,000 clones, roughly nine tenths being singletons. Source material: peripheral blood. The receptors shown here come from a human donor in a cohort sampled during active COVID-19.

This clone has a single count. The rearrangement uses TRBV4-2 and TRBJ2-7, with a weak D call TRBD1 (6 bases). Germline V gene sequence: CDR1 LGHNA, CDR2 YNFKEQ. Trimming pared 3 bases from V and 2 bases from J, leaving 17 bases between. The CDR3 runs 16 residues. The CDR3 DNA is TGTGCCAGCAGCCACAACATCGCAGGGGTCACCTACGAGCAGTACTTC. Its protein product is CASSHNIAGVTYEQYF.

V and J are TRBV6-6 and TRBJ2-7; tentative D call: TRBD1 (6 bases). V was trimmed by 0 bases and J by 4 bases, leaving 13 bases between them. This CDR3 has 15 amino acids. Germline CDR1 is MNHNY and CDR2 is SVGAGI (reference sequence). CDR3 DNA: TGTGCCAGCAGTTACTCCCCCAGGGGAATATACGAGCAGTACTTC. Its translation is CASSYSPRGIYEQYF.

The chain uses TRBV6-6 and TRBJ1-5, with D tentatively TRBD1 (5 bases). The CDR3 runs 16 residues. The germline V and J ends were trimmed by 5 bases and 2 bases, with 16 bases remaining between them. CDR1 is MNHNY and CDR2 is SVGAGI in the germline V gene (reference sequence). The chain's CDR3 is CASSRDAGRGNQPQHF. In DNA form, the CDR3 reads TGTGCCAGCAGTCGCGACGCGGGGCGCGGCAATCAGCCCCAGCATTTT.

The chain is built from TRBV3-1 (or the pseudogene TRBV3-2) and TRBJ2-7; D is unclear. Trimming removed 1 base from V and 2 bases from J, with 12 bases in between. The CDR3 is 15 amino acids. Germline CDR1 and CDR2: LGHDT and YNNKEL (reference sequence). CDR3 amino acids: CASSQVPGSPYEQYF. CDR3 nucleotide sequence: TGTGCCAGCAGCCAAGTTCCGGGTTCCCCCTACGAGCAGTACTTC.

The chain recombines TRBV19 with TRBJ1-6; 7 bases fit TRBD1. This CDR3 is 16 amino acids long. The junction had 17 bases not matched to a gene; V was cut back by 5 bases and J by 13 bases. Germline V lookup: CDR1 LNHDA, CDR2 SQIVND (reference sequence). The CDR3: CASSDGSGTASSPLHF. The DNA of the CDR3 is TGTGCCAGTAGTGACGGTTCCGGGACAGCCTCTAGTCCCCTCCACTTT.

This clone was recorded only once. The chain links TRBV7-9 to TRBJ2-7; unclear D gene. V gave up 0 bases and J gave up 5 bases, with 5 bases separating them. CDR1 is SEHNR and CDR2 is FQNEAQ in the germline V gene (reference sequence). The CDR3 is 12 residues long. CDR3: CASSLAANEQYF. The CDR3 nucleotides are TGTGCCAGCAGCTTAGCGGCAAACGAGCAGTACTTC. The full variable domain, rest sourced from reference TRBV7-9 and TRBJ2-7, is DTGVSQNPRHKITKRGQNVTFRCDPISEHNRLYWYRQTLGQGPEFLTYFQNEAQLEKSRLLSDRFSAERPKGSFSTLEIQRTEQGDSAMYLCASSLAANEQYFGPGTRLTVT.

The genes are TRBV5-4 and TRBJ2-3, with 12 bases aligning to TRBD2. The CDR3 length is 18 residues. Trimming cost V 0 bases and J 6 bases; bases outside gene matches: 11. Looked up from germline, CDR1 is SGHNT and CDR2 is YYREEE (reference sequence). The CDR3 nucleotides read TGTGCCAGCAGCTTGGTCCCCCTCGGACTAGCGGGAATGGATACGCAGTATTTT. Translated, it gives CASSLVPLGLAGMDTQYF.

V gene TRBV13 combines with J gene TRBJ2-7, with TRBD2 matching over 7 bases. Germline V gene data show CDR1 as PRHDT and CDR2 as FYEKMQ (reference sequence). CDR3 length equals 15 residues. The junction had 11 bases not matched to a gene; V was cut back by 3 bases and J by 6 bases. Here the CDR3 reads CASSFGGLGAFEQYF. The CDR3 DNA follows: TGTGCCAGCAGCTTTGGTGGACTAGGAGCATTCGAGCAGTACTTC.

This clone was seen only a few times. This chain uses TRBV5-1 with TRBJ2-1, with D tentatively TRBD1 (6 bases). This CDR3 contains 13 residues. V lost 9 bases and J 4 bases, leaving 14 bases between the germline ends. Germline CDR1 is SGHRS and CDR2 is YFSETQ. Here the CDR3 reads CATYDGQYNEQFF. CDR3 bases: TGCGCCACCTACGATGGACAGTACAATGAGCAGTTCTTC.

V is TRBV7-2 and J is TRBJ2-4, with 7 bases fitting TRBD1. The germline V gene has CDR1 SGHTA and CDR2 FQGNSA. Trimming at V came to 6 bases and at J to 3 bases, leaving 8 bases not matched to a gene. The CDR3 sequence is 15 residues long. DNA of the CDR3: TGTGCCAGCAGTGAAGGGGGCGGTGGCAAAAACATTCAGTACTTC. Translated: CASSEGGGGKNIQYF.

This chain links TRBV6-5 with TRBJ2-1, with 8 bases lining up with TRBD2. Looked up from germline, CDR1 is MNHEY and CDR2 is SVGAGI. This CDR3 contains 15 residues. The J segment lost 2 bases and the V segment lost 6 bases, leaving 6 bases of the junction unmatched. DNA for the CDR3: TGTGCCAGCAGCCCCGGGACTAGTCCCTACAATGAGCAGTTCTTC. It is translated as CASSPGTSPYNEQFF.

The gene calls are TRBV28 and TRBJ2-3; D is perhaps TRBD2 (5 bases). The CDR3 spans 14 residues. The V gene's germline CDR1 is MDHEN and CDR2 SYDVKM. Trimming cost V 6 bases and J 4 bases, with 14 bases left between them. The DNA for the CDR3 is TGTGCCAGCAGCTTGAGCACTAGGGCAGATACGCAGTATTTT. This gives the protein CASSLSTRADTQYF. The full variable domain, completed using reference TRBV28 and TRBJ2-3, is DVKVTQSSRYLVKRTGEKVFLECVQDMDHENMFWYRQDPGLGLRLIYFSYDVKMKEKGDIPEGYSVSREKKERFSLILESASTNQTSMYLCASSLSTRADTQYFGPGTRLTVL.

This sequence joins TRBV7-9 and TRBJ2-5; 8 bases are a match to TRBD2. Per the germline V gene, CDR1 is SEHNR and CDR2 is FQNEAQ (reference sequence). Germline trimming cut 2 bases from V and 1 base from J; bases unmatched to any gene: 3. The CDR3 spans 15 residues. CDR3 coding DNA: TGTGCCAGCAGCTTATCTAGCGGGTCCCAAGAGACCCAGTACTTC. Protein product: CASSLSSGSQETQYF.

The CDR3 DNA sequence: TGTGCCAGCAGCTTAGTGGTCGCGGGGGGGCCCTATGAGCAGTTCTTC. Translating it yields CASSLVVAGGPYEQFF. This chain uses TRBV7-8 with TRBJ2-1; 9 bases match TRBD2. The germline V gene has CDR1 SGHVS and CDR2 FQNEAQ. With V trimmed by 1 base and J by 8 bases, 9 bases remained unmatched. This CDR3 contains 16 residues. Full variable domain (missing parts from reference TRBV7-8 and TRBJ2-1): GAGVSQSPRYKVAKRGQDVALRCDPISGHVSLFWYQQALGQGPEFLTYFQNEAQLDKSGLPSDRFFAERPEGSVSTLKIQRTQQEDSAVYLCASSLVVAGGPYEQFFGPGTRLTVL.

This clone has only a few counts. The rearrangement uses TRBV7-9 and TRBJ2-7; D remains unclear. There are 12 residues in the CDR3. Germline V gene lookup returns CDR1 SEHNR and CDR2 FQNEAQ (reference sequence). V was clipped by 0 bases and J by 2 bases, with 2 bases between them. The CDR3 loop is CASSLATYEQYF. The CDR3 nucleotides read TGTGCCAGCAGCTTAGCCACCTACGAGCAGTACTTC. Filled out from reference TRBV7-9 and TRBJ2-7, the complete variable domain reads DTGVSQNPRHKITKRGQNVTFRCDPISEHNRLYWYRQTLGQGPEFLTYFQNEAQLEKSRLLSDRFSAERPKGSFSTLEIQRTEQGDSAMYLCASSLATYEQYFGPGTRLTVT.

In this sample, this clone turned up once. The chain uses TRBV7-8 and TRBJ2-2; weak D call: TRBD2 (5 bases). Germline CDR1 is SGHVS and CDR2 is FQNEAQ. This CDR3 region has 16 residues. Trimming left V 3 bases short and J 3 bases short, with 14 bases between. The chain's CDR3 is CASSLAGSGHTGELFF. CDR3 coding DNA: TGTGCCAGCAGCTTGGCCGGCAGCGGTCACACCGGGGAGCTGTTTTTT.

The chain couples TRBV9 to TRBJ2-2; weak D call: TRBD2 (5 bases). Trimming took 3 bases from V and 6 from J, leaving 12 bases between them. This CDR3 has 14 amino acids. The germline V gene has CDR1 SGDLS and CDR2 YYNGEE. DNA of the CDR3: TGTGCCAGCAGCGCGGACGGGAATTCCGGGGAGCTGTTTTTT. Its protein is CASSADGNSGELFF.